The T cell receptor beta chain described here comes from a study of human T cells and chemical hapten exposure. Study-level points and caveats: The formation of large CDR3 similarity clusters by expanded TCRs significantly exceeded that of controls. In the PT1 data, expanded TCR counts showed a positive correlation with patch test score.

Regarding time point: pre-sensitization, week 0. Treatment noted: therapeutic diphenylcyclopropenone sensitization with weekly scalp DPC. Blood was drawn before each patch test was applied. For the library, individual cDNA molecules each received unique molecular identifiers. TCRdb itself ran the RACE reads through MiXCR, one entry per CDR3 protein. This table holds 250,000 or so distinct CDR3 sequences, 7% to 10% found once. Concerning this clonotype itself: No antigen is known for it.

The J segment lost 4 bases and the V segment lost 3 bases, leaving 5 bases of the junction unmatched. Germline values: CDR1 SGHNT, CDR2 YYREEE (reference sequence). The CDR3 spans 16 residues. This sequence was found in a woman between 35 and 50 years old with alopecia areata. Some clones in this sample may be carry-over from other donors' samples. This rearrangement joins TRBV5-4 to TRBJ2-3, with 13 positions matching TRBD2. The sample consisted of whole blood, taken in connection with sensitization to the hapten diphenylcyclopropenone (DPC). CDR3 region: CASSWTSGSPADTQYF. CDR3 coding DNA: TGTGCCAGCAGCTGGACTAGCGGGAGCCCGGCAGATACGCAGTATTTT.